This T cell receptor (beta chain) derives from a study of OX40 agonist ivuxolimab in advanced cancers. Trimming shortened V by 6 bases and J by 9 bases, and 11 bases separated the two germline ends. The CDR3 consists of 11 residues. CDR1 is ENHRY and CDR2 is SYGVKD in the germline V gene. Clones were read by immunoSEQ multiplex PCR, and TCRdb kept only the in-frame ones, dropping some. The table has some 86,000 clones, 91% seen once. Source: CD4+ or CD8+ T cells sorted from blood, taken in a trial of the OX40 agonist ivuxolimab. The TCR comes from an adult with an advanced solid tumor such as melanoma, head and neck, liver or kidney cancer. This rearrangement joins TRBV10-3 to TRBJ1-1; TRBD1 is a possible D gene (6 bases). The CDR3 DNA reads TGTGCCATCAGGGAACAGGGCCAAGCTTTCTTT. Protein: CAIREQGQAFF.